Listed below are T cell receptor beta chains from one sample, sequenced in a study of cytotoxic CD8 clonotypes in ibrutinib-treated CLL. Produced via immunoSEQ multiplex PCR; TCRdb's table is partial and in-frame only. The table has 60,000 to 70,000 clones, 57% seen once; the top ten hold approximately 14%. This specimen consisted of PBMCs, obtained after 12 months of ibrutinib treatment. The receptor set was obtained from a human donor with chronic lymphocytic leukemia. Both conserved end residues are part of each CDR3. Each record gives: clone size, V gene, D gene, CDR3 length, J gene, CDR3 protein, CDR3 DNA. D genes are given only for firm matches. Size is omitted from some rows. Given values are once, few, many or a class for expanded clones.

>-|TRBV11-3|-|14|TRBJ2-3
CASSLATPSDTQYF
TGTGCCAGCAGCTTAGCAACACCGTCGGATACGCAGTATTTT
>once|TRBV7-9|TRBD2|18|TRBJ2-2
CASSTDLGGRALTGELFF
TGTGCCAGCAGCACAGACCTCGGCGGGAGGGCCCTCACCGGGGAGCTGTTTTTT
>-|TRBV7-9|-|14|TRBJ2-1
CASSLGTNYNEQFF
TGTGCCAGCAGCTTAGGGACCAACTACAATGAGCAGTTCTTC
>-|TRBV4-1|-|15|TRBJ1-6
CASSQDEGRSSPLHF
TGCGCCAGCAGCCAAGACGAGGGTCGGAGTTCACCCCTCCACTTT
>few|TRBV10-3|-|14|TRBJ1-5
CAISESGGIQPQHF
TGTGCCATCAGTGAGTCGGGGGGTATTCAGCCCCAGCATTTT
>-|TRBV29-1|-|12|TRBJ2-3
CSVAVQADTQYF
TGCAGCGTTGCGGTACAGGCAGATACGCAGTATTTT
>-|TRBV6-6|-|15|TRBJ2-4
CASSSGQLAKNIQYF
TGTGCCAGCAGTTCCGGACAGCTAGCCAAAAACATTCAGTACTTC
>few|TRBV19|-|15|TRBJ2-2
CASSMHTVDTGELFF
TGTGCCAGTAGTATGCACACAGTCGACACCGGGGAGCTGTTTTTT
>few|TRBV7-9|TRBD1|13|TRBJ2-3
CASSFKVTGAMDF
TGTGCCAGCAGCTTCAAAGTGACAGGGGCAATGGATTTT
>-|TRBV28|TRBD1|15|TRBJ1-5
CASSSGQGTNQPQHF
TGTGCCAGCAGTTCCGGACAGGGAACGAATCAGCCCCAGCATTTT
>-|TRBV28|-|15|TRBJ1-4
CASNPRATVNEKLFF
TGTGCCAGCAACCCACGGGCGACAGTCAATGAAAAACTGTTTTTT
>-|TRBV30|-|14|TRBJ1-3
CAWSVGLSGNTIYF
TGTGCCTGGAGTGTAGGACTCTCTGGAAACACCATATATTTT
>-|TRBV28|-|14|TRBJ1-3
CASSLGGVQNTIYF
TGTGCCAGCAGTTTGGGGGGGGTCCAAAACACCATATATTTT
>few|TRBV7-2|-|14|TRBJ1-5
CASSPRRDGSLQHF
TGTGCCAGCAGCCCCCGGCGGGATGGGTCTCTTCAGCATTTT
>few|TRBV11-2|TRBD1|15|TRBJ2-2
CASSFDRGRTGELFF
TGTGCCAGCAGCTTTGACAGGGGCAGGACCGGGGAGCTGTTTTTT
>few|TRBV14|-|14|TRBJ2-1
CASSPWGFLNEQFF
TGTGCCAGCAGCCCCTGGGGATTTTTGAATGAGCAGTTCTTC
>-|TRBV6-1|TRBD2|15|TRBJ2-3
CASTLSGGSTDTQYF
TGTGCCAGCACCTTATCCGGGGGGAGCACAGATACGCAGTATTTT
>few|TRBV6-1|-|14|TRBJ1-6
CASNRVEGGSPLHF
TGTGCCAGCAACAGGGTCGAGGGGGGATCACCCCTCCACTTT
>-|TRBV14|-|13|TRBJ2-1
CASSLKTRNEQFF
TGTGCCAGCAGCCTCAAGACGCGGAATGAGCAGTTCTTC
>many|TRBV2|TRBD1|15|TRBJ2-5
CASSETRQGAKTQYF
TGTGCCAGCAGTGAAACTAGACAGGGGGCGAAGACCCAGTACTTC
>-|TRBV9|-|13|TRBJ2-1
CASSVLGGNEQFF
TGTGCCAGCAGCGTACTAGGAGGGAATGAGCAGTTCTTC
>many|TRBV10-3|-|16|TRBJ1-1
CAGVPPGADLATEAFF
TGTGCCGGAGTACCGCCGGGAGCCGACTTGGCCACTGAAGCTTTCTTT
>-|TRBV4-1|TRBD1|15|TRBJ2-1
CASSQWDRDRNEQFF
TGCGCCAGCAGCCAGTGGGACAGGGATCGAAATGAGCAGTTCTTC
>once|TRBV4-1|-|17|TRBJ2-2
CASSQARDTANTGELFF
TGCGCCAGCAGCCAAGCCCGGGACACCGCGAACACCGGGGAGCTGTTTTTT
>-|TRBV2|TRBD1|14|TRBJ2-7
CASRNDGTAYEQYF
TGTGCCAGCAGAAACGACGGGACAGCATACGAGCAGTACTTC
>-|TRBV19|TRBD1|15|TRBJ1-2
CASSTRGQGNYGYTF
TGTGCCAGTAGTACCAGAGGACAGGGCAACTATGGCTACACCTTC
>-|TRBV19|TRBD2|13|TRBJ2-5
CASQAGGPETQYF
TGTGCCAGTCAAGCGGGGGGGCCGGAGACCCAGTACTTC
>-|TRBV28|-|11|TRBJ1-4
CASQLNEKLFF
TGTGCCAGCCAGTTAAATGAAAAACTGTTTTTT
>-|TRBV9|-|17|TRBJ1-4
CASSGGRSTATNEKLFF
TGTGCCAGCAGCGGGGGACGCTCTACAGCAACTAATGAAAAACTGTTTTTT
>few|TRBV7-8|-|15|TRBJ1-5
CASSLAIGGAQPQHF
TGTGCCAGCAGCTTAGCGATTGGGGGCGCACAGCCCCAGCATTTT
>-|TRBV10-3|TRBD2|14|TRBJ2-7
CAISGGLAAYEQYF
TGTGCCATCAGTGGGGGACTAGCGGCGTACGAGCAGTACTTC
>-|TRBV29-1|-|12|TRBJ1-2
CSVVGGGWGYTF
TGCAGCGTTGTCGGGGGGGGCTGGGGCTACACCTTC
>-|TRBV5-4|-|15|TRBJ2-2
CASSQSGTLLGELFF
TGTGCCAGCAGCCAGTCCGGGACTTTATTAGGGGAGCTGTTTTTT
>-|TRBV2|-|13|TRBJ2-5
CASSGDGTETQYF
TGTGCCAGCAGCGGGGACGGAACAGAGACCCAGTACTTC